This entry features one T cell receptor (beta chain) sequence. The antigen remains unidentified. This record belongs to a study of long-term antiretroviral therapy in people with HIV. Findings and limits, study-wide: Blood, drawn from the mid-2000s to the late 2010s, may reflect older ART regimens.

This was the immunoSEQ v3.0 assay at survey level. Clones were read by immunoSEQ multiplex PCR, and TCRdb kept only the in-frame ones, dropping some. The sample holds 35,000 or so clones, approximately 94% seen once. Trimming stripped 0 bases from V and 1 base from J, with 9 bases between. Germline CDR1 reads SNHLY; CDR2 reads FYNNEI. This CDR3 has 15 residues. This clonotype was obtained from a woman between 45 and 60 years old with HIV. V and J are TRBV2 and TRBJ2-5, with a tentative D call TRBD1 (5 bases). The source was unsorted PBMCs, collected 4.1 years after starting antiretroviral therapy. The CDR3 bases are TGTGCCAGCAGTGAAGCTTGGGGCTTCCAAGAGACCCAGTACTTC. It yields the protein CASSEAWGFQETQYF.